Below, 7 T cell receptor beta chains from the same sample are listed, as sequenced in a study of T cell responses to AZD1222 COVID-19 vaccine. Clones were read by immunoSEQ multiplex PCR, and TCRdb kept only the in-frame ones, dropping some. The sample records about 150,000 clones, approximately 93% being singletons. This specimen was peripheral blood, taken 28 days after the second AZD1222 dose. The receptors stem from an adult who received the AZD1222 COVID-19 vaccine.

In this sample, this clone turned up once. The chain uses TRBV7-9 and TRBJ2-3; D is undetermined. The V gene's germline CDR1 is SEHNR and CDR2 FQNEAQ (reference sequence). With 3 bases removed from V and 0 bases from J, the gap between germline ends came to 4 bases. This CDR3 spans 13 amino acids. Written as DNA, the CDR3 is TGTGCCAGCAGCTTGGACAGCACAGATACGCAGTATTTT. Translated: CASSLDSTDTQYF.

The chain links TRBV5-4 to TRBJ1-4; the D gene is possibly TRBD1 (6 bases). The length of the CDR3 is 17 residues. Germline-derived CDR1 and CDR2 are SGHNT and YYREEE (reference sequence). V dropped 3 bases and J dropped 2 bases, with 17 bases sitting between them. Here the CDR3 reads CASSSGTSSGTNEKLFF. The DNA for the CDR3 is TGTGCCAGCAGCTCAGGGACATCCTCAGGGACTAATGAAAAACTGTTTTTT.

The V gene is TRBV3-1 (or the pseudogene TRBV3-2), the J gene TRBJ2-5; D call uncertain. Germline lookup yields CDR1 LGHDT and CDR2 YNNKEL (reference sequence). There are 15 residues in the CDR3. V lost 2 bases and J 1 base, leaving 11 bases between the germline ends. The CDR3 loop is CASSQPLRIQETQYF. CDR3 bases: TGTGCCAGCAGCCAACCCTTACGGATCCAAGAGACCCAGTACTTC.

This chain links TRBV19 with TRBJ1-5; a possible D gene is TRBD1 (6 bases). The germline V gene encodes CDR1 LNHDA and CDR2 SQIVND (reference sequence). The CDR3 is 16 residues long. Between the trimmed V and J ends, which lost 6 bases and 0 bases, there was a span of 15 bases. The CDR3 reads CASSLDSTISNQPQHF. For the CDR3, the DNA is TGTGCCAGTAGCTTGGACAGTACTATTAGCAATCAGCCCCAGCATTTT.

The chain couples TRBV7-3 to TRBJ2-3, with D maybe TRBD1 (6 bases). Germline CDR1 is SGHTA and CDR2 is FQGTGA. V dropped 4 bases and J dropped 6 bases, with 11 bases sitting between them. CDR3 length: 13 residues. The CDR3 DNA sequence: TGTGCCAGCAGCTCGGTGGGGGCGGATACGCAGTATTTT. Translating it yields CASSSVGADTQYF. Based on the CDR3 plus reference TRBV7-3 and TRBJ2-3, the full variable domain is GAGVSQTPSNKVTEKGKYVELRCDPISGHTALYWYRQSLGQGPEFLIYFQGTGAADDSGLPNDRFFAVRPEGSVSTLKIQRTERGDSAVYLCASSSVGADTQYFGPGTRLTVL.

The chain carries TRBV19 and TRBJ2-3; 11 bases are a match to TRBD2. This CDR3 comprises 19 residues. CDR1 and CDR2 from the germline V gene are LNHDA and SQIVND (reference sequence). V lost 2 bases, J lost 2 bases, and 12 bases stayed unmatched. The CDR3 bases are TGTGCCAGTAGTATATACTCCCTAGCGGGGGGCGGAATCACAGATACGCAGTATTTT. It yields the protein CASSIYSLAGGGITDTQYF.

DNA of the CDR3: TGCGCCAGCCAGGCCCACTACGCGCCGAACACTGAAGCTTTCTTT. Its translation is CASQAHYAPNTEAFF. V is TRBV5-1 and J is TRBJ1-1; no clear D. V lost 7 bases and J lost 1, with 17 bases in between. The V gene's germline CDR1 is SGHRS and CDR2 YFSETQ. This CDR3 contains 15 residues.